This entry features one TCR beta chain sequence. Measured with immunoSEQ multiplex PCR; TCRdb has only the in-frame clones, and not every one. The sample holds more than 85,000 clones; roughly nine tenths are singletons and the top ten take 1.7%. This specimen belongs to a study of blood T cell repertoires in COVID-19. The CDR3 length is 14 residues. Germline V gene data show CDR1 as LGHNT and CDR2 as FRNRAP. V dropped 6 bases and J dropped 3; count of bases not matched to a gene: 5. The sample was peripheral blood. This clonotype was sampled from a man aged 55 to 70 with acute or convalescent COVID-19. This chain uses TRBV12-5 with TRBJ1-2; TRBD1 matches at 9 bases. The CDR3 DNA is TGTGCTAGTGGGTCGACAGGGGGAGACTATGGCTACACCTTC. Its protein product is CASGSTGGDYGYTF.